Sequencing of this T cell receptor beta chain was carried out in a study of blood T cell repertoires in COVID-19. Overall study: In each case, the material was cDNA or gDNA derived from T cells, B-cell-depleted T cells, or PBMCs.

Profiled with immunoSEQ multiplex PCR; TCRdb holds only in-frame clones, not every one. Here the sample spans about 390,000 clones, 80% to 90% being singletons. Patients from Seattle were sampled longitudinally, starting during active infection. From germline, CDR1 is MGHRA and CDR2 YSYEKL. CDR3 length equals 16 residues. Trimming took 1 base from V and 7 from J, leaving 16 bases between them. The V and J genes are TRBV4-1 and TRBJ1-4, with D tentatively TRBD1 (6 bases). Sequenced material: peripheral blood. This receptor was identified in a woman aged 60-75 years with COVID-19, enrolled during active disease. CDR3 sequence reads: CASSQGGGEGVEKLFF. The CDR3 nucleotides are TGCGCCAGCAGCCAAGGGGGCGGGGAGGGGGTTGAAAAACTGTTTTTT.